The TCR beta chain described here comes from a study of human T cells and chemical hapten exposure. Study as a whole: Sensitizing treatment utilized 2% DPC over a roughly 2 cm by roughly 2 cm portion of upper inner arm skin. Weekly administration of diphenylcyclopropenone to the scalp of patients continued throughout the approximately 24-week study. Study-level findings and limits: Against controls, expanded TCRs gave rise to significantly more large CDR3 similarity clusters. The number of TCRs above 1 in 1000 frequency did not change after DPC sensitization.

The time point denotes: patch test 1, 2 weeks after DPC sensitization. Treatment reported: therapeutic diphenylcyclopropenone sensitization with weekly scalp DPC. Germline CDR1 is SGHTA and CDR2 is FQGNSA. The V and J ends lost 5 bases and 3 bases respectively, with 16 bases between them. CDR3 size: 15 residues. There are many counts of this clonotype. Its antigen remains unknown. TCRdb independently ran MiXCR on the RACE reads; one entry per CDR3 protein. The data contain 74,000 or so distinct CDR3 sequences, 12% of them seen just once; the ten biggest clones take up roughly 3.6%. This chain connects TRBV7-2 to TRBJ1-1; D unclear. The specimen was whole blood, collected in connection with sensitization to the hapten diphenylcyclopropenone (DPC). The source of this sequence is a woman aged 60-70 years with alopecia areata. Some clones in this sample may be carry-over from other donors' samples. This CDR3 reads CASSQLEGAHTEAFF. CDR3 sequence (DNA): TGTGCCAGCAGCCAACTAGAAGGCGCTCACACTGAAGCTTTCTTT.